This T cell receptor beta chain appears in the sequencing data of a study of blood T cell repertoires in COVID-19. Generated by immunoSEQ multiplex PCR, the TCRdb table keeps only in-frame clones and is missing some. The table records about 43,000 clones, around 86% of them present only once. This clonotype was obtained from a man aged 60 to 69 with active COVID-19. Sequenced material: peripheral blood.

CDR3 nucleotide sequence: TGTGCCAGCAGCAGGGGGACAGACGTGTTTTTT. This gives the protein CASSRGTDVFF. The gene calls are TRBV7-2 and TRBJ1-4; 7 bases are shared with TRBD1. CDR3 length: 11 amino acids. Germline V CDR1 and CDR2: SGHTA, FQGNSA. V lost 5 bases and J lost 15; bases outside the gene matches: 6.